This TCR beta chain was sequenced during a study of shared clonotypes between healthy human individuals. Study as a whole: CD4 naive and memory got three plates each, CD8 naive two, CD8 memory one.

Sequencing used immunoSEQ multiplex PCR; TCRdb keeps in-frame clones, though not all of them. The table lists roughly 1,100,000 clones, about 76% of them singletons. Germline V gene lookup returns CDR1 SNHLY and CDR2 FYNNEI. This CDR3 region has 11 residues. Trimming took off 2 bases at V and 6 bases at J, with 4 bases between the two ends. To note about this clone: Within the sample, other DNA sequences also encode this same CDR3.

Sequencing was performed on memory CD4+ T cells sorted from blood. Subset given: CD45RA-negative fraction. This chain connects TRBV2 to TRBJ1-1; unclear D gene. The source of this sequence is a man between 18 and 35 years old in good health. CDR3 sequence: CASSERSEAFF. For the CDR3, the DNA is TGTGCCAGCAGTGAACGGTCTGAAGCTTTCTTT. The full variable domain, its missing parts supplied by reference TRBV2 and TRBJ1-1, is EPEVTQTPSHQVTQMGQEVILRCVPISNHLYFYWYRQILGQKVEFLVSFYNNEISEKSEIFDDQFSVERPDGSNFTLKIRSTKLEDSAMYFCASSERSEAFFGQGTRLTVV.